The rows below give T cell receptor beta chains drawn from one sample of a study of blood T cell repertoires in COVID-19. Using immunoSEQ multiplex PCR, the repertoire was profiled, and TCRdb retains in-frame clones only, with some absent. In the table there are 130,000 to 150,000 clones, 80% to 90% of which are singletons. Sequencing was carried out using PBMCs or T cells enriched from blood (not recorded which). The receptors come from a man aged 55-75 years who had recovered from COVID-19. The CDR3 runs from the conserved cysteine through the conserved F or W. Fields, in order: V gene, clone size, D gene, J gene, CDR3 protein, CDR3 DNA. A D gene is named only where the DNA matches it firmly. Clone size, where shown, is once, few, many, or a class for clones that have expanded.

TRBV2	NA	TRBD1	TRBJ1-6	CASRGQGDSPLHF	TGTGCCAGCAGGGGACAGGGTGACTCACCCCTCCACTTT
TRBV7-9	few	NA	TRBJ1-5	CASSTHASNQPQHF	TGTGCCAGCAGCACACATGCTAGCAATCAGCCCCAGCATTTT
TRBV6-5	NA	NA	TRBJ2-7	CASSSYRKRYEQYF	TGTGCCAGCAGCTCGTATCGTAAGCGTTACGAGCAGTACTTC
TRBV5-4	once	TRBD2	TRBJ2-2	CASSLTSGITGELFF	TGTGCCAGCAGCTTGACTAGCGGGATTACCGGGGAGCTGTTTTTT
TRBV2	NA	NA	TRBJ2-7	CASSATGYEQYF	TGTGCCAGCAGTGCAACAGGCTACGAGCAGTACTTC
TRBV2	NA	NA	TRBJ1-2	CASSILISYGYTF	TGTGCCAGCAGTATACTCATTTCCTATGGCTACACCTTC
TRBV7-9	NA	NA	TRBJ2-1	CASSRGRHNEQFF	TGTGCCAGCAGTCGAGGTCGCCACAATGAGCAGTTCTTC
TRBV7-3	NA	TRBD2	TRBJ2-1	CASSPGLAVSYNEQFF	TGTGCCAGCAGCCCGGGACTAGCGGTCTCCTACAATGAGCAGTTCTTC
TRBV12-3/TRBV12-4	NA	TRBD2	TRBJ2-1	CASSTGTKDEQFF	TGTGCCAGCAGTACCGGGACTAAGGATGAGCAGTTCTTC
TRBV6-1	NA	NA	TRBJ1-5	CASSEGGNQHF	TGTGCCAGCAGTGAGGGGGGTAACCAGCATTTT
TRBV18	NA	NA	TRBJ1-3	CASSIMLGNTIYF	TGTGCCAGCTCAATAATGTTGGGAAACACCATATATTTT
TRBV29-1	few	NA	TRBJ1-2	CSVYGPGGAGYGYTF	TGCAGCGTTTATGGTCCGGGGGGCGCGGGCTATGGCTACACCTTC
TRBV10-2	NA	NA	TRBJ1-1	CASTQTTEAFF	TGCGCCAGCACTCAAACTACTGAAGCTTTCTTT
TRBV15	NA	NA	TRBJ1-5	CATRRPGNNQPQHF	TGTGCCACCAGACGGCCAGGAAACAATCAGCCCCAGCATTTT
TRBV28	NA	NA	TRBJ1-5	CASSFRGGQPQHF	TGTGCCAGCAGTTTCCGAGGAGGCCAGCCCCAGCATTTT
TRBV7-9	NA	NA	TRBJ1-1	CASSLSPSTEAFF	TGTGCCAGCAGCTTATCCCCCAGCACTGAAGCTTTCTTT
TRBV4-1	NA	TRBD1	TRBJ2-1	CASSRGRDRVDNEQFF	TGCGCCAGCAGCCGAGGGAGGGACAGGGTTGACAATGAGCAGTTCTTC
TRBV2	NA	NA	TRBJ2-1	CASSEIGGKGDGEQFF	TGTGCCAGCAGTGAAATAGGAGGAAAGGGAGATGGTGAGCAGTTCTTC
TRBV12-3/TRBV12-4	NA	NA	TRBJ2-7	CASSLNGVEQYF	TGTGCCAGCAGTTTAAATGGAGTAGAGCAGTACTTC
TRBV3-1/TRBV3-2	NA	TRBD1	TRBJ2-6	CASSQATGAGSGANVLTF	TGTGCCAGCAGCCAAGCTACAGGGGCGGGCTCTGGGGCCAACGTCCTGACTTTC
TRBV7-9	NA	NA	TRBJ2-1	CTSSVWGASEQFF	TGTACCAGCAGCGTCTGGGGAGCATCCGAGCAGTTCTTC
TRBV6-1	NA	NA	TRBJ2-3	CASSEDRITDTQYF	TGTGCCAGCAGTGAAGACAGAATCACAGATACGCAGTATTTT
TRBV19	once	TRBD2	TRBJ2-7	CASGESGRTEQYF	TGTGCCAGTGGTGAGAGCGGGAGAACCGAGCAGTACTTC
TRBV11-3	NA	NA	TRBJ2-1	CASSLQGNEQFF	TGTGCCAGCAGCTTACAGGGGAATGAGCAGTTCTTC
TRBV28	once	NA	TRBJ2-2	CASTIHSNTGELFF	TGTGCCAGCACCATCCATTCGAACACCGGGGAGCTGTTTTTT
TRBV6-5	NA	NA	TRBJ2-2	CASGQGYTGELFF	TGTGCCAGTGGACAAGGGTACACCGGGGAGCTGTTTTTT
TRBV5-1	NA	TRBD2	TRBJ2-3	CASSWAQRGGYGTQYF	TGCGCCAGCAGCTGGGCCCAGCGGGGGGGTTATGGTACGCAGTATTTT
TRBV7-8	NA	NA	TRBJ1-6	CASSSTPGQESPLHF	TGTGCCAGCAGCTCGACACCGGGACAAGAATCACCCCTCCACTTT
TRBV5-4	NA	TRBD2	TRBJ2-3	CASSLTSGSDTQYF	TGTGCCAGCAGCTTGACTAGCGGGAGTGATACGCAGTATTTT
TRBV28	NA	TRBD2	TRBJ2-7	CASSPPGLAGVSYEQYF	TGTGCCAGCAGTCCCCCGGGACTAGCGGGAGTTAGCTACGAGCAGTACTTC
TRBV19	few	TRBD1	TRBJ1-2	CASSAILNRGSGYTF	TGTGCCAGTAGTGCCATCTTAAACAGGGGGTCTGGCTACACCTTC
TRBV7-8	NA	TRBD1	TRBJ2-7	CASSLGTGSYEQYF	TGTGCCAGCAGCTTAGGGACAGGGTCCTACGAGCAGTACTTC
TRBV7-9	NA	NA	TRBJ1-6	CASRQDNSPLHF	TGTGCCAGCAGACAGGATAATTCACCCCTCCACTTT
TRBV2	NA	NA	TRBJ2-2	CASIRGIGVGELFF	TGTGCCAGCATACGGGGGATCGGGGTCGGGGAGCTGTTTTTT
TRBV2	NA	TRBD1	TRBJ1-1	CASRGDTGGFGTEAFF	TGTGCCAGCAGGGGAGATACAGGGGGCTTCGGCACTGAAGCTTTCTTT
TRBV5-1	NA	NA	TRBJ1-3	CASSITGIDSGNTIYF	TGCGCCAGCAGCATAACGGGTATAGACTCTGGAAACACCATATATTTT